This TCR beta chain was obtained from a study of T cells in Graves' hyperthyroidism and ophthalmopathy. Study observations and caveats: Ophthalmopathy could be told apart from stable hyperthyroidism with a 13 V-J model.

This clonotype was seen at least ten times. Its antigen is not identified. Amplified TCR beta CDR3 regions derived from RNA transcripts. The primer set for the first-round RT-PCR of the TCR CDR3 was HTBI. One entry per CDR3 protein, called by TCRdb with MiXCR from the multiplex PCR reads. The table has 240,000 or so distinct CDR3 sequences, over 15% seen once. The V gene's germline CDR1 is SGHRS and CDR2 YFSETQ. With 5 bases removed from V and 5 bases from J, the gap between germline ends came to 13 bases. The CDR3 contains 13 residues. Sequences were obtained from blood. This TCR came from a woman in her late teens or twenties with Graves' ophthalmopathy. The gene calls are TRBV5-1 and TRBJ2-5; D is unclear. CDR3 bases: TGCGCCAGCAGTTCTCCAGCGTTGGAGACCCAGTACTTC. It translates to CASSSPALETQYF.